These 17 T cell receptor beta chains were all obtained from the same sample, sequenced in a study of blood T cells in healthy people across ages. PCR was performed a second time for roughly 7 to 12 cycles using a sample-barcoded 5' primer and a J-beta primer mix. TCRdb independently ran MiXCR on the 5' RACE reads; one entry per CDR3 protein. The sample contains 600,000 or so distinct CDR3 sequences, approximately 30% of which appear only once. The specimen was blood. The receptors come from a woman aged 80 or older in good health.

This clonotype was recorded at least ten times. The CDR3 loop is CASSASGFTDTQYF. CDR3 sequence (DNA): TGTGCCAGCAGCGCTAGCGGATTCACAGATACGCAGTATTTT. The chain has TRBV9 and TRBJ2-3; 7 bases line up with TRBD2. In germline, CDR1 is SGDLS, CDR2 YYNGEE. J was trimmed by 2 bases and V by 3 bases; bases with no gene match: 3. The CDR3 has 14 amino acids. Filled out from reference TRBV9 and TRBJ2-3, the complete variable domain reads DSGVTQTPKHLITATGQRVTLRCSPRSGDLSVYWYQQSLDQGLQFLIQYYNGEERAKGNILERFSAQQFPDLHSELNLSSLELGDSALYFCASSASGFTDTQYFGPGTRLTVL.

The V gene is TRBV11-2, the J gene TRBJ1-1; 10 positions match TRBD1. Germline V gene lookup returns CDR1 SGHAT and CDR2 FQNNGV. V shed 4 bases and J 5 bases; nucleotides not matched to a gene: 7. This CDR3 contains 15 residues. The CDR3 DNA reads as TGTGCCAGCAGCTCCCGACAGGGGGCCACAACTGAAGCTTTCTTT. Translation gives CASSSRQGATTEAFF.

With regard to this clonotype: This may be a read error, as it is one base from a much larger clone. CDR3 residues: CSAGDSRDSKNIQYF. As DNA, the CDR3 is TGCAGTGCTGGAGATTCTAGAGACAGCAAAAACATTCAGTACTTC. The rearrangement joins TRBV20-1 to TRBJ2-4, with D tentatively TRBD1 (5 bases). The length of the CDR3 is 15 residues. CDR1 is DFQATT, CDR2 SNEGSKA, per germline (reference sequence).

This clonotype was found many times. This chain joins TRBV27 and TRBJ2-7; 7 bases agree with TRBD1. V was pared by 6 bases and J by 4 bases, with 6 bases of the junction left unmatched. The CDR3 length is 13 residues. Germline assignment: CDR1 MNHEY and CDR2 SMNVEV (reference sequence). The CDR3 DNA follows: TGTGCCAGCAGACCGACAGGGATTTACGAGCAGTACTTC. Translated, it gives CASRPTGIYEQYF.

This clonotype has a handful of counts. The genes are TRBV5-1 and TRBJ2-7; perhaps TRBD1 as D (6 bases). Trimming left V 3 bases short and J 10 bases short, with 20 bases between. This CDR3 is built from 14 residues. Per germline, CDR1 SGHRS and CDR2 YFSETQ. This chain's CDR3 is CASSWSAIQGRQYF. CDR3 nucleotides: TGCGCCAGCAGCTGGAGCGCCATACAGGGACGACAGTACTTC. Full variable domain (outside the CDR3, taken from reference TRBV5-1 and TRBJ2-7): KAGVTQTPRYLIKTRGQQVTLSCSPISGHRSVSWYQQTPGQGLQFLFEYFSETQRNKGNFPGRFSGRQFSNSRSEMNVSTLELGDSALYLCASSWSAIQGRQYFGPGTRLTVT.

V and J are TRBV21-1 and TRBJ1-6. TRBV21-1 is reported as a pseudogene. The CDR3 runs to 15 residues. CDR3: CASSDRRNKGTPLHF. DNA of the CDR3: TGTGCCAGCAGCGACCGGAGAAACAAAGGCACACCCCTCCACTTT.

Regarding this clonotype: Possible read error: a much larger clone is one base away. The genes are TRBV5-1 and TRBJ2-4; a possible D gene is TRBD2 (6 bases). This CDR3 contains 12 residues. CDR1 SGHRS and CDR2 YFSETQ come from the germline V gene. Trimming shortened V by 0 bases and J by 15 bases, and 13 bases separated the two germline ends. The CDR3 DNA is TGCGCCAGCAGCTTGGCCACGGGACTCTTGTACTTC. Translated: CASSLATGLLYF.

This chain joins TRBV4-2 and TRBJ1-1, with D perhaps matching TRBD1 (5 bases). The CDR3 sequence is 17 residues long. Trimming removed 0 bases from V and 3 bases from J, with 17 bases in between. The germline CDR1 and CDR2 sequences are LGHNA and YNFKEQ. The CDR3 protein is CASSQDSRGGGDTEAFF. CDR3 nucleotide sequence: TGTGCCAGCAGCCAAGATTCTCGGGGTGGAGGGGACACTGAAGCTTTCTTT.

To note about this clonotype: At one end the junction does not follow the germline gene, possibly because of a read error. The chain has TRBV4-3 and TRBJ1-2, with TRBD1 identical over 7 bases. Germline V CDR1 and CDR2: LGHNA, YSLEER. The CDR3 has 15 residues. The CDR3 loop is CVSSQVSIQGNGYTF. CDR3 DNA: TGCGTCAGCAGCCAAGTCTCAATACAGGGGAATGGCTACACCTTC.

This chain uses TRBV29-1 with TRBJ1-2; 7 bases fit TRBD1. The CDR3 runs to 12 residues. Trimming at V came to 3 bases and at J to 7 bases, leaving 5 bases not matched to a gene. The germline V gene has CDR1 SQVTM and CDR2 ANQGSEA. CDR3 residues: CSVDYRGSGYTF. The CDR3 DNA is TGCAGCGTTGATTACAGGGGTAGTGGCTACACCTTC.

The sample holds many counts of this clonotype. This rearrangement joins TRBV7-9 to TRBJ1-6; possibly TRBD1 for D (5 bases). Germline CDR1 reads SEHNR; CDR2 reads FQNEAQ (reference sequence). The length of the CDR3 is 15 residues. Trimming pared 5 bases from V and 7 bases from J, leaving 15 bases between. The CDR3 DNA sequence: TGTGCCAGCAGCCCGAAGGGCCAGGGAAATTCACCCCTCCACTTT. The encoded protein is CASSPKGQGNSPLHF.

This clonotype was seen ten or more times. This chain links TRBV20-1 with TRBJ1-2, with D uncertain. V was cut by 3 bases and J by 5 bases, with 13 bases left in between. The germline V gene has CDR1 DFQATT and CDR2 SNEGSKA (reference sequence). The CDR3 runs 13 residues. CDR3 residues: CSARILTAYGYTF. CDR3 DNA sequence: TGCAGTGCTAGGATCCTCACGGCGTATGGCTACACCTTC.

This clonotype was counted at least ten times. The rearrangement links TRBV20-1 to TRBJ1-4, with D tentatively TRBD1 (6 bases). Per the germline V gene, CDR1 is DFQATT and CDR2 is SNEGSKA (reference sequence). Trimming pared 3 bases from V and 5 bases from J, leaving 16 bases between. The CDR3 covers 15 residues. CDR3 sequence reads: CSASLAQGENEKLFF. CDR3 in DNA: TGCAGTGCTAGTTTGGCACAGGGTGAGAATGAAAAACTGTTTTTT.

The sample holds a few counts of this clonotype. J is TRBJ2-1 and V is TRBV2; 8 bases map to TRBD2. Trimming at V came to 5 bases and at J to 6 bases, leaving 3 bases not matched to a gene. From germline, CDR1 is SNHLY and CDR2 FYNNEI. CDR3 length equals 13 residues. CDR3 protein: CASSRGLANEQFF. The CDR3 DNA sequence: TGTGCCAGCAGTCGAGGACTAGCCAATGAGCAGTTCTTC.

The gene calls are TRBV5-1 and TRBJ2-1, with D hard to call. The V and J ends lost 0 bases and 3 bases respectively, with 10 bases between them. CDR3 size: 15 residues. Germline CDR1 SGHRS, CDR2 YFSETQ. The CDR3 coding sequence is TGCGCCAGCAGCTTGGGAACCCAGAGCTACAATGAGCAGTTCTTC. This encodes CASSLGTQSYNEQFF. Drawing the rest from reference TRBV5-1 and TRBJ2-1, the complete variable domain is KAGVTQTPRYLIKTRGQQVTLSCSPISGHRSVSWYQQTPGQGLQFLFEYFSETQRNKGNFPGRFSGRQFSNSRSEMNVSTLELGDSALYLCASSLGTQSYNEQFFGPGTRLTVL.

This clonotype was counted at least ten times. The chain has TRBV12-5 and TRBJ2-5, with D unclear. The CDR3 runs to 13 residues. CDR1 and CDR2 from the germline V gene are LGHNT and FRNRAP. Trimming took off 4 bases at V and 5 bases at J, with 11 bases between the two ends. Here the CDR3 reads CASGSLTWETQYF. The CDR3 DNA sequence: TGTGCTAGTGGTTCACTAACCTGGGAGACCCAGTACTTC.

This clonotype was picked up a small number of times. This chain links TRBV10-3 with TRBJ2-3; D is possibly TRBD1 (5 bases). Germline CDR1 reads ENHRY; CDR2 reads SYGVKD. Trimming pared 6 bases from V and 2 bases from J, leaving 12 bases between. This CDR3 comprises 14 residues. CDR3 nucleotides: TGTGCCATCAGCGTGGACAAACACACAGATACGCAGTATTTT. Amino acid sequence: CAISVDKHTDTQYF.